Shown below are 6 T cell receptor beta chains from a single sample sequenced in a study of T cell responses to AZD1222 COVID-19 vaccine. This table comes from immunoSEQ multiplex PCR, and its TCRdb copy is limited to in-frame clones, with some not included. This table has approximately 85,000 clones, about 86% appearing once. Specimen: peripheral blood, collected on day 0 of AZD1222 vaccination. The receptors shown here come from an adult in good health.

The V call is TRBV28, the J call TRBJ2-5, with 9 bases identical to TRBD1. The germline V gene encodes CDR1 MDHEN and CDR2 SYDVKM. V was pared by 6 bases and J by 0 bases, with 5 bases of the junction left unmatched. This CDR3 spans 15 amino acids. CDR3 protein: CASRRGQGHQETQYF. The CDR3 DNA is TGTGCCAGCAGACGGGGACAGGGACACCAAGAGACCCAGTACTTC.

This chain uses TRBV28 with TRBJ1-1; 9 bases match TRBD1. This CDR3 comprises 15 residues. Trimming cost V 5 bases and J 5 bases; bases outside gene matches: 9. CDR1 is MDHEN and CDR2 is SYDVKM in the germline V gene. CDR3 sequence: CASSTRQGGWTEAFF. DNA of the CDR3: TGTGCCAGCAGTACCCGACAGGGGGGATGGACTGAAGCTTTCTTT.

This clone appeared a single time. V gene TRBV30 combines with J gene TRBJ1-5; maybe TRBD1 (6 bases). The CDR3 runs 12 residues. Per the germline V gene, CDR1 is GTSNPN and CDR2 is SVGIG (reference sequence). The V end lost 3 bases, the J end lost 4 bases, and 7 bases lay between the germline ends. The CDR3 sequence: CAWSQGNQPQHF. CDR3 nucleotides: TGTGCCTGGAGCCAGGGGAATCAGCCCCAGCATTTT.

The chain recombines TRBV6-5 with TRBJ2-5; 8 bases are a match to TRBD2. The CDR3 sequence is 16 residues long. V lost 0 bases, J lost 1 base, and 4 bases stayed unmatched. Germline V gene sequence: CDR1 MNHEY, CDR2 SVGAGI. The CDR3 bases are TGTGCCAGCAGTTACTCGTCGGCGGGGGGCCAAGAGACCCAGTACTTC. It is translated as CASSYSSAGGQETQYF.

This rearrangement joins TRBV9 to TRBJ2-2, with D perhaps assigned TRBD1 or TRBD2 (5 bases each). The germline V gene has CDR1 SGDLS and CDR2 YYNGEE. The CDR3 length is 18 residues. The V gene lost 3 bases and the J gene lost 0 bases, with 18 bases spanning the gap. The CDR3 loop is CASSARDGEPANTGELFF. The CDR3, as DNA: TGTGCCAGCAGCGCCCGGGACGGAGAACCTGCGAACACCGGGGAGCTGTTTTTT. Combining the CDR3 with reference TRBV9 and TRBJ2-2 gives the whole variable domain DSGVTQTPKHLITATGQRVTLRCSPRSGDLSVYWYQQSLDQGLQFLIQYYNGEERAKGNILERFSAQQFPDLHSELNLSSLELGDSALYFCASSARDGEPANTGELFFGEGSRLTVL.

Here the CDR3 reads CASSPRTTNEKLFF. The DNA of the CDR3 is TGTGCCAGTAGTCCCCGAACAACTAATGAAAAACTGTTTTTT. The V gene is TRBV19, the J gene TRBJ1-4; D gene uncertain. Trimming took off 5 bases at V and 0 bases at J, with 7 bases between the two ends. The length of the CDR3 is 14 residues. Looked up from germline, CDR1 is LNHDA and CDR2 is SQIVND (reference sequence).